The 22 T cell receptor beta chains listed next were all sequenced from one sample in a study of blood T cell repertoires in COVID-19. Measured with immunoSEQ multiplex PCR; TCRdb has only the in-frame clones, and not every one. Seen here are 290,000 or so clones, 86% observed once, and the top ten hold over 2.5%. Input material: PBMCs or T cells enriched from blood (not recorded which). The receptors stem from a woman aged 18-29 years who had recovered from COVID-19.

V usage is TRBV30 and J usage is TRBJ1-1; no firm D call. With 3 bases removed from V and 3 bases from J, the gap between germline ends came to 8 bases. Germline values: CDR1 GTSNPN, CDR2 SVGIG (reference sequence). This CDR3 has 12 amino acids. CDR3 protein: CAWRGRYTEAFF. DNA of the CDR3: TGTGCCTGGAGGGGCAGATACACTGAAGCTTTCTTT. The whole variable domain, remainder taken from reference TRBV30 and TRBJ1-1, is SQTIHQWPATLVQPVGSPLSLECTVEGTSNPNLYWYRQAAGRGLQLLFYSVGIGQISSEVPQNLSASRPQDRQFILSSKKLLLSDSGFYLCAWRGRYTEAFFGQGTRLTVV.

This clone was recorded only once. The rearrangement links TRBV3-1 (or the pseudogene TRBV3-2) to TRBJ1-2, with no clear D. The V end lost 0 bases, the J end lost 7 bases, and 21 bases lay between the germline ends. The CDR3 spans 17 residues. CDR1 and CDR2 (germline): LGHDT, YNNKEL (reference sequence). The CDR3 DNA sequence: TGTGCCAGCAGCCAAGATATTACGCCAGGATTCAATGGTGGCTACACCTTC. Its translation is CASSQDITPGFNGGYTF.

The rearrangement uses TRBV18 and TRBJ2-3; 7 positions match TRBD2. Germline trimming cut 2 bases from V and 3 bases from J; bases unmatched to any gene: 2. The CDR3 consists of 14 residues. Germline values: CDR1 KGHSH, CDR2 LQKENI. The CDR3 DNA sequence: TGTGCCAGCTCACCAGGACTAGGGACAGATACGCAGTATTTT. It is translated as CASSPGLGTDTQYF.

J is TRBJ1-3 and V is TRBV19, with no clear D. Trimming cost V 3 bases and J 4 bases, with 19 bases left between them. The CDR3 totals 17 residues. Germline assignment: CDR1 LNHDA and CDR2 SQIVND (reference sequence). For the CDR3, the DNA is TGTGCCAGTAGTATCCCCCTTTCCTTAACGGGGGGAAACACCATATATTTT. This codes for CASSIPLSLTGGNTIYF.

V and J are TRBV21-1 and TRBJ1-4; the DNA was not compared with TRBD1, the D call given in the table. TRBV21-1 has pseudogene status. The CDR3 consists of 16 residues. The chain's CDR3 is CASSRRQGAAGEKLFF. CDR3 in DNA: TGTGCCAGCAGCAGGAGACAGGGGGCCGCAGGTGAAAAACTGTTTTTT.

The chain joins TRBV19 to TRBJ1-2, with D possibly TRBD1 on 6 matching bases. The germline V gene encodes CDR1 LNHDA and CDR2 SQIVND (reference sequence). This CDR3 has 15 residues. The V end was cut by 4 bases, the J end by 4 bases, with 16 bases between. Here the CDR3 reads CASSTHREGRYGYTF. The CDR3, as DNA: TGTGCCAGTAGTACCCACAGGGAGGGCCGCTATGGCTACACCTTC.

The V and J genes are TRBV30 and TRBJ2-1; 8 nucleotides agree with TRBD2. With V trimmed by 3 bases and J by 10 bases, 8 bases remained unmatched. This CDR3 region has 13 residues. Germline V gene data show CDR1 as GTSNPN and CDR2 as SVGIG (reference sequence). The CDR3 DNA reads TGTGCCTGGAGCGGGGGGGGGTTCTGGGAGCAGTTCTTC. Protein: CAWSGGGFWEQFF.

The V and J genes are TRBV7-6 and TRBJ1-2; the match to TRBD1 covers 12 bases. With 5 bases clipped from V and 2 bases from J, the junction kept 3 bases outside the gene matches. Germline CDR1 reads SGHVS; CDR2 reads FNYEAQ. The CDR3 has 15 amino acids. The chain's CDR3 is CASSPGTGGNYGYTF. CDR3 DNA: TGTGCCAGCAGCCCCGGGACAGGGGGCAACTATGGCTACACCTTC.

The rearrangement uses TRBV18 and TRBJ2-7; TRBD1 aligns across 8 bases. With 2 bases clipped from V and 7 bases from J, the junction kept 7 bases outside the gene matches. The germline V gene has CDR1 KGHSH and CDR2 LQKENI. CDR3 length equals 14 residues. CDR3 sequence: CASSPGQGAGEQYF. The CDR3 DNA follows: TGTGCCAGCTCACCAGGGCAGGGGGCGGGAGAGCAGTACTTC.

The CDR3 loop is CASSLGREVTDTQYF. The CDR3 nucleotides are TGCGCCAGCAGCTTGGGCCGGGAGGTCACAGATACGCAGTATTTT. The rearrangement uses TRBV5-1 and TRBJ2-3, with 7 bases matching TRBD2. CDR3 length: 15 amino acids. Germline V lookup: CDR1 SGHRS, CDR2 YFSETQ. Unmatched junction bases numbered 3, after V lost 0 bases and J lost 2 bases.

J is TRBJ1-1 and V is TRBV4-3, with D unresolved. V was pared by 1 base and J by 3 bases, with 21 bases between. CDR3 size: 18 residues. Looked up from germline, CDR1 is LGHNA and CDR2 is YSLEER. The CDR3 sequence: CASSQGGAGPTLYTEAFF. The DNA of the CDR3 is TGCGCCAGCAGCCAAGGAGGTGCGGGCCCGACCCTTTACACTGAAGCTTTCTTT.

Here the CDR3 DNA reads TGTGCCAGCAGGGTTGACTCGGAGGTGGCGGCCCAGTACTTC. Encoded protein: CASRVDSEVAAQYF. This sequence joins TRBV2 and TRBJ2-5, with TRBD2 as a possible D gene (5 bases). The germline V gene has CDR1 SNHLY and CDR2 FYNNEI. The ends were cut back, 6 bases at V and 9 bases at J, with 20 bases in the middle. The CDR3 is made up of 14 amino acids.

The CDR3: CASSLVTSGGVLQETQYF. In DNA form, the CDR3 reads TGTGCCAGCAGCTTAGTAACTAGCGGGGGGGTCCTCCAAGAGACCCAGTACTTC. This chain uses TRBV7-2 with TRBJ2-5; 13 bases fit TRBD2. Per germline, CDR1 SGHTA and CDR2 FQGNSA. This CDR3 region has 18 residues. V gave up 1 base and J gave up 1 base; unmatched junction bases: 6.

V gene TRBV2 combines with J gene TRBJ1-6; TRBD1 might be the D (6 bases). The germline V and J ends were trimmed by 5 bases and 3 bases, with 11 bases remaining between them. Germline V CDR1 and CDR2: SNHLY, FYNNEI. The CDR3 loop spans 15 amino acids. CDR3 sequence reads: CASSFRQVYNSPLHF. The DNA for the CDR3 is TGTGCCAGCAGTTTCAGACAGGTCTATAATTCACCCCTCCACTTT.

CDR3 region: CASSYSRSFNYGYTF. The CDR3 DNA is TGTGCCAGCAGTTACTCGAGAAGCTTTAACTATGGCTACACCTTC. V usage is TRBV6-5 and J usage is TRBJ1-2; D remains ambiguous. This CDR3 region has 15 residues. The germline V gene encodes CDR1 MNHEY and CDR2 SVGAGI. The V end was cut by 0 bases, the J end by 1 base, with 9 bases between.

The genes are TRBV20-1 and TRBJ1-2; D is ambiguous. V was clipped by 5 bases and J by 8 bases, with 12 bases between them. Germline V gene sequence: CDR1 DFQATT, CDR2 SNEGSKA (reference sequence). The CDR3 totals 11 residues. The CDR3 loop is CSARTRGGYTF. The CDR3 DNA reads TGCAGTGCTCGAACCCGGGGAGGCTACACCTTC.

The chain carries TRBV5-1 and TRBJ2-7, with a tentative D call TRBD2 (6 bases). This CDR3 contains 15 residues. The germline V gene encodes CDR1 SGHRS and CDR2 YFSETQ. Trimming left V 0 bases short and J 5 bases short, with 15 bases between. The CDR3 DNA is TGCGCCAGCAGCTTGGTACGGAGGGAGGCAAACGAGCAGTACTTC. Residues: CASSLVRREANEQYF. The variable domain in full, completed from reference TRBV5-1 and TRBJ2-7, reads KAGVTQTPRYLIKTRGQQVTLSCSPISGHRSVSWYQQTPGQGLQFLFEYFSETQRNKGNFPGRFSGRQFSNSRSEMNVSTLELGDSALYLCASSLVRREANEQYFGPGTRLTVT.

Here the CDR3 reads CASTQTRGVLETQYF. The CDR3 DNA is TGTGCCAGTACCCAAACCAGGGGCGTCCTAGAGACCCAGTACTTC. The rearrangement uses TRBV19 and TRBJ2-5; D is perhaps TRBD1 (6 bases). V shed 7 bases and J shed 4 bases, with 19 bases lying between them. CDR3 length equals 15 residues. CDR1 and CDR2 (germline): LNHDA, SQIVND (reference sequence).

The CDR3 protein is CASSLAPTSGSYEQYF. The CDR3 region has the DNA TGCGCCAGCAGCTTGGCGCCGACTAGCGGGAGCTACGAGCAGTACTTC. This chain uses TRBV5-1 with TRBJ2-7, with 12 positions matching TRBD2. The CDR3 loop spans 16 amino acids. V lost 0 bases, J lost 3 bases, and 4 bases stayed unmatched. Germline assignment: CDR1 SGHRS and CDR2 YFSETQ.

The chain recombines TRBV14 with TRBJ1-2; maybe TRBD1 (5 bases). Germline CDR1 SGHDN, CDR2 FVKESK. The V end was cut by 0 bases, the J end by 2 bases, with 10 bases between. The length of the CDR3 is 15 residues. The CDR3 sequence: CASSQDLGGNYGYTF. The CDR3, as DNA: TGTGCCAGCAGCCAAGATCTTGGGGGGAACTATGGCTACACCTTC.

The chain carries TRBV7-9 and TRBJ2-1; possibly TRBD2 for D (7 bases). This CDR3 is built from 17 residues. Germline-derived CDR1 and CDR2 are SEHNR and FQNEAQ (reference sequence). V lost 5 bases and J lost 0, with 17 bases in between. CDR3 bases: TGTGCCAGCAGCAACCTCAGAGGGGGGGGCTCCTACAATGAGCAGTTCTTC. This sequence encodes CASSNLRGGGSYNEQFF.

This clone was seen a few times. V usage is TRBV19 and J usage is TRBJ1-2; 7 positions agree with TRBD1. Germline V gives CDR1 LNHDA, CDR2 SQIVND (reference sequence). V was pared by 6 bases and J by 6 bases, with 4 bases of the junction left unmatched. The CDR3 is 12 amino acids. In DNA form, the CDR3 reads TGTGCCAGTAGGACAGGGATGAATGGCTACACCTTC. Translated: CASRTGMNGYTF.